This TCR beta chain was profiled in a study of T-cell memory formation after mild COVID-19. Background on the study: Clusters of TCRs were largely donor specific.

The CDR3 covers 14 residues. The sample holds many counts of this clonotype. Its cognate antigen is unknown. Findings of the study overall: CD4/CD8 balance held among clones contracting day 15 to 85, and later expanders leaned CD4+. A subset of responding clones appeared in pre-infection memory, suggesting cross-reactive memory joined.

TCRdb re-analysed the 5' RACE reads in MiXCR, keeping a single row per CDR3 protein. The table lists roughly 560,000 distinct CDR3 sequences, 20% of them singletons. The sequence was obtained from an adult woman who had mild COVID-19 (a few samples of this study predate the infection). Cell type and time point are not known. The chain uses TRBV21-1 and TRBJ1-5; the table assigns TRBD1, which was not confirmed against the DNA. TRBV21-1 constitutes a pseudogene. The sample consisted of PBMCs or a T cell subset sorted from them (not recorded which). CDR3 bases: TGTGCCAGCAGCTCACAGGGGTCCAATCAGCCCCAGCATTTT. Translating gives CASSSQGSNQPQHF.